This TCR beta chain emerged from a study of ipilimumab plus nivolumab after autologous stem cell transplantation. About the study: Median doses per patient: a few ipilimumab, under 10 nivolumab.

By frequency in the sample, this clone is medium-sized. Profiled with immunoSEQ multiplex PCR; TCRdb holds only in-frame clones, not every one. The sample records 20,000 to 25,000 clones, 74% being singletons. CDR3 length: 13 amino acids. Germline lookup yields CDR1 LGHNT and CDR2 FRNRAP. Trimming removed 6 bases from V and 4 bases from J, with 12 bases in between. Starting 14 to 28 days after autologous transplant, ipilimumab 1 mg/kg was given. Through week 26, nivolumab 3 mg/kg IV was given weeks 1, 4, 7, 10, then biweekly. This material consisted of PBMCs, taken in a trial of ipilimumab plus nivolumab as post-transplant consolidation. The clonotype comes from a male donor with diffuse large B-cell lymphoma. The chain employs TRBV12-5 and TRBJ1-1; no firm D call. The CDR3 spells CASGPNMATEAFF. The DNA of the CDR3 is TGTGCTAGTGGCCCCAATATGGCCACTGAAGCTTTCTTT.